This is a list of T cell receptor beta chains from one sample in a study of CD4 T cell repertoires in COVID-19. Sequenced by immunoSEQ multiplex PCR; TCRdb stores in-frame clones only, minus some. This repertoire shows over 75,000 clones, roughly 80% found once; its top ten account for around 0.58%. Specimen: CD4+ T cells from peripheral blood, collected after recovery from COVID-19. The receptor set was obtained from a human donor who had COVID-19. The conserved cysteine and the conserved F or W are not part of the CDR3 here. A D gene is named only where the DNA matches it firmly.

D,V,CDR3
NA,TRBV10-3,AIRQGTFSGANVLT
NA,TRBV11-2,ASSRPSEFYEQY
NA,TRBV10-1,ASSDPYNEQF
NA,TRBV7-9,ATSGADEKLF
NA,TRBV10-1,ASSPGTVYGYT
NA,TRBV5-1,ASSLGQSSNYGYT
NA,TRBV5-8,ASTMGQTSGANVLT
NA,TRBV12-5,ASGLAEGTEAF
TRBD2,TRBV18,ASQGLGAMDTQY
TRBD1,TRBV4-1,ASSQELSGQGRGDIQY
NA,TRBV11-2,ASSPSTEAF
NA,TRBV28,ASSSFVGEAF
NA,TRBV10-2,ASSVGAQNTEAF
NA,TRBV10-3,AISEAEGAGVRYNEQF
NA,TRBV3-1/TRBV3-2,ASSQGEAKNIQY
NA,TRBV19,ASSMGPKTDTQY
NA,TRBV19,ASSIQLASSYNEQF
TRBD1,TRBV4-1,ASSQDQGAREQY
TRBD1,TRBV27,ASSSDRGPSYEQY
TRBD1,TRBV23-1,ASTRQGSYEQY
NA,TRBV11-3,ASSSHNIATGELF
NA,TRBV7-8,ASSLAGDFYNEQF
NA,TRBV19,ASKNGWGATEAF
NA,TRBV9,ASTTGGSTNEKLF
NA,TRBV19,ASSMNTEAF
NA,TRBV30,AWSVRAGANQPQH
NA,TRBV5-1,ASSLAGETEAF
NA,TRBV18,ASSRGTVATNEKLF
NA,TRBV5-1,ASSLSYRFDEQY
TRBD2,TRBV5-1,ASSVELAGTRNEQF
NA,TRBV6-6,ASIPAYREGYT
NA,TRBV5-5,ASSLVGTQGEGYT
TRBD2,TRBV11-3,ASSFSSGIFNEQF
TRBD1,TRBV5-8,ASSMTGQGRTEAF
TRBD1,TRBV6-1,ASSDGQGMGDGYT
NA,TRBV19,ASSDWTAPSPDTQY
TRBD1,TRBV28,ASSSRQGTTQETQY
NA,TRBV7-9,ASSLSGLNEQY
TRBD1,TRBV2,ASRPTGVGDIQY
NA,TRBV24-1,ATSDLGRSEGTDTQY
TRBD1,TRBV18,ASSLQGDHTEAF
TRBD1,TRBV7-2,ASSLLTGGAGGELF